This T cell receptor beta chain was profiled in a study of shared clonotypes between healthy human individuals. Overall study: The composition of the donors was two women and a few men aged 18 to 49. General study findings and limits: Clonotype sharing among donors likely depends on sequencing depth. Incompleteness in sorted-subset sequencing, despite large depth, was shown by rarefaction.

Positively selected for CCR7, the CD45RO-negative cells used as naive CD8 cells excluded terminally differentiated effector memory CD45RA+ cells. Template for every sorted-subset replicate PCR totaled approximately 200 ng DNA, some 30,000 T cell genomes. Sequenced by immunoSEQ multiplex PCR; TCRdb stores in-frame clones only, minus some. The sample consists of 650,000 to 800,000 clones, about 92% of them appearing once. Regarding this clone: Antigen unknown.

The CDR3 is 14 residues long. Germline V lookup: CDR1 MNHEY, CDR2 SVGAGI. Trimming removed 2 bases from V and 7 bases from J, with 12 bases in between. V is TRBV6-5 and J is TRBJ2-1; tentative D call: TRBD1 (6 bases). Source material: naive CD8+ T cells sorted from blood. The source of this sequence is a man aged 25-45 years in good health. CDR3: CASSYGGRGNEQFF. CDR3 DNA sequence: TGTGCCAGCAGTTACGGGGGCCGAGGGAATGAGCAGTTCTTC.